The clone carrying this T cell receptor (beta chain) qualifies as medium-sized. The antigen is unknown. These data are taken from a study of response to subunit inactivated influenza vaccine. From the RT-PCR reads, TCRdb called clonotypes with MiXCR, one entry per CDR3 protein. The data hold 250,000 to 350,000 distinct CDR3 sequences, with about 20% observed a single time. CDR3 length: 14 amino acids. The V end lost 1 base, the J end lost 3 bases, and 7 bases lay between the germline ends. Germline V gene lookup returns CDR1 LGHNA and CDR2 YSLEER. Study-wide points: Few additional T cells are recruited per seasonal influenza vaccination, authors suggested.

This rearrangement joins TRBV4-3 to TRBJ2-1; D remains ambiguous. The origin of this receptor is a man between 50 and 75 years old who received an inactivated influenza vaccine. Sequences were derived from PBMCs from blood, sampled about 20 months after vaccination. The CDR3 region has the DNA TGCGCCAGCAGCCAAGGTCTTTTCTACAATGAGCAGTTCTTC. It codes for CASSQGLFYNEQFF.